This T cell receptor (beta chain) was sequenced during a study of CD8 T cells in Susac syndrome. With random hexamers, roughly 0.45 to 1 ug RNA was reverse transcribed. Amplification of TCR beta CDR3 spanned 54 Vbeta and 13 Jbeta via immunoSEQ multiplex PCR. TCRdb reprocessed the immunoSEQ multiplex PCR reads via MiXCR and lists one record per CDR3 protein. The profile shows 120,000 or so distinct CDR3 sequences, around 96% of them singletons. Sequencing of TCR beta covered CD8+ and CD4+ T cells obtained from blood. Controls matched for age and sex were healthy donors. Negative isolation yielded the CD8+ and CD4+ T cells, while FACS enriched the TEMRA cells. Germline lookup yields CDR1 KGHSH and CDR2 LQKENI. The CDR3 loop spans 14 amino acids. V lost 8 bases and J 5 bases, leaving 19 bases between the germline ends.

The chain recombines TRBV18 with TRBJ2-7; a weak D match, TRBD1 (6 bases). The sample was CD4+ T cells from PBMCs. This TCR came from a human donor in good health. The CDR3 DNA is TGTGCCAGCCGGACCGGGACACCTCCTGACGAGCAGTACTTC. This gives the protein CASRTGTPPDEQYF.